This TCR beta chain stems from a study of metastatic and nonmetastatic thyroid tumors. Study-wide background: Repertoires from malignant and benign thyroid patients were compared across blood and tumor or nodule tissue.

With MiXCR, TCRdb called clones anew from the PCR reads. The repertoire consists of more than 35,000 clones, with about 13% occurring once and the leading ten covering more than 8%. This clone was seen at least ten times. Thyroid surgery was preceded by no treatment in any patient. Germline CDR1 DFQATT, CDR2 SNEGSKA (reference sequence). Losses at the gene ends were 6 bases for V and 6 bases for J; bases not matched to a gene: 8. CDR3 length equals 13 residues. The chain links TRBV20-1 to TRBJ2-1; the match to TRBD1 covers 7 bases. Sequenced material: blood. This sequence was found in a female donor with papillary thyroid cancer or a benign thyroid nodule (not recorded which). Some clones in this sample may be carry-over from other donors' samples. This CDR3 reads CSAHLGTANEQFF. Here the CDR3 DNA reads TGCAGTGCCCACCTCGGGACAGCCAATGAGCAGTTCTTC.